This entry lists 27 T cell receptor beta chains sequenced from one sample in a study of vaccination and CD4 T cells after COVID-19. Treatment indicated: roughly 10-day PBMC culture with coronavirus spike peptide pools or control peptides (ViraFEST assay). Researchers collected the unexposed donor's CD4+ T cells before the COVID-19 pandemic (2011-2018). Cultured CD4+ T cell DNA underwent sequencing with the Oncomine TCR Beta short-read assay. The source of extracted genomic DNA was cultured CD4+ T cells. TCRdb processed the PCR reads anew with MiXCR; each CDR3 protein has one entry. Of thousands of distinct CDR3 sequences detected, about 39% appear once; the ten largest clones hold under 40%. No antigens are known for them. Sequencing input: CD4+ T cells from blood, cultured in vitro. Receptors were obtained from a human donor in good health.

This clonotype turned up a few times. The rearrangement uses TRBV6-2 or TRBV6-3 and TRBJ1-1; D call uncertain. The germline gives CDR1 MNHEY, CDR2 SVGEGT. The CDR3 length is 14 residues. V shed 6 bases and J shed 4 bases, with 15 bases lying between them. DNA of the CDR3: TGTGCCAGCAGAGCCAACTCCCCGGGCACTGAAGCTTTCTTT. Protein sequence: CASRANSPGTEAFF.

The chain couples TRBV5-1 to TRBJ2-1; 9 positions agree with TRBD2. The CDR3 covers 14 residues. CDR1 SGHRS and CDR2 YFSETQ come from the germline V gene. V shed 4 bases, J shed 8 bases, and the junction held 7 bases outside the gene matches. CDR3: CASSPGLAIYEQFF. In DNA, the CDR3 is TGCGCCAGCAGCCCGGGACTAGCCATTTATGAGCAGTTCTTC.

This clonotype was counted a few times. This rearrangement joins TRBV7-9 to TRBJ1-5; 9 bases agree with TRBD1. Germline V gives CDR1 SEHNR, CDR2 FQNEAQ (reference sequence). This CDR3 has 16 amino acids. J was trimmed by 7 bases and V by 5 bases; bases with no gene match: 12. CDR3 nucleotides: TGTGCCAGCAGCCCAGGGACAGGGAAATCCCAGCAGCCCCAGCATTTT. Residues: CASSPGTGKSQQPQHF. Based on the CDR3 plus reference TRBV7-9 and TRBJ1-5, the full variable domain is DTGVSQNPRHKITKRGQNVTFRCDPISEHNRLYWYRQTLGQGPEFLTYFQNEAQLEKSRLLSDRFSAERPKGSFSTLEIQRTEQGDSAMYLCASSPGTGKSQQPQHFGDGTRLSIL.

In nucleotides, the CDR3 is TGTGCCAGCAGCTTAGGGGGGTCCACGGGGGAGCAGTACTTC. Translation gives CASSLGGSTGEQYF. The gene calls are TRBV7-2 and TRBJ2-7; possibly TRBD1 or TRBD2 for D (5 bases each). The CDR3 extends over 14 amino acids. V dropped 1 base and J dropped 7 bases, with 14 bases sitting between them. Germline values: CDR1 SGHTA, CDR2 FQGNSA.

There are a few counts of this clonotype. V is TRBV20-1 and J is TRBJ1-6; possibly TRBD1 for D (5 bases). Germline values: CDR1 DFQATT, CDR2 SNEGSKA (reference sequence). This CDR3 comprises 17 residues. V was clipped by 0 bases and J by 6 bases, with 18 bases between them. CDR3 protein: CSARDAQGTTVNSPLHF. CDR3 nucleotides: TGCAGTGCTAGAGACGCCCAAGGGACCACGGTTAATTCACCCCTCCACTTT.

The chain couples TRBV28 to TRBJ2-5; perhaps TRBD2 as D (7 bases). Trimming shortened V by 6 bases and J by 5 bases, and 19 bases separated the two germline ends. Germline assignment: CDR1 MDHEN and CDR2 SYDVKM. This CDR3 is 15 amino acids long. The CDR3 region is CASSSLTGGAETQYF. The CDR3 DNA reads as TGTGCCAGCAGCTCCCTTACGGGGGGCGCGGAGACCCAGTACTTC.

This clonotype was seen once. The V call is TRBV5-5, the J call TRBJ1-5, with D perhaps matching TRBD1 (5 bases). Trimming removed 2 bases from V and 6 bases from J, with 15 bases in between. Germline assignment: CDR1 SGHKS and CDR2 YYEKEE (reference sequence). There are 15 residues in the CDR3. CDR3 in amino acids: CASSFRGSGGQPQHF. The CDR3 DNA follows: TGTGCCAGCAGCTTTAGGGGCAGTGGAGGTCAGCCCCAGCATTTT.

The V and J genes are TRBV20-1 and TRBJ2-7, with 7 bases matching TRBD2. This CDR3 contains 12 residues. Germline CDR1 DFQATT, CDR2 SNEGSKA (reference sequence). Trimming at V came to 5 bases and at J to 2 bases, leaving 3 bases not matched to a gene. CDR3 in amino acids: CSAAGLAYEQYF. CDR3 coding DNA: TGCAGTGCTGCCGGACTAGCCTACGAGCAGTACTTC.

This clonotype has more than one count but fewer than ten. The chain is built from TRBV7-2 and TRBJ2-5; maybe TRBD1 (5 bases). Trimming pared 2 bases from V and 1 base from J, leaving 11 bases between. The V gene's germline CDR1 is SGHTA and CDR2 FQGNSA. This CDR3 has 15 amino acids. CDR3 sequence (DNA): TGTGCCAGCAGCTTATTCTATGGGGCCCAAGAGACCCAGTACTTC. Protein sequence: CASSLFYGAQETQYF. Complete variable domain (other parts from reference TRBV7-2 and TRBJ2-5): GAGVSQSPSNKVTEKGKDVELRCDPISGHTALYWYRQSLGQGLEFLIYFQGNSAPDKSGLPSDRFSAERTGGSVSTLTIQRTQQEDSAVYLCASSLFYGAQETQYFGPGTRLLVL.

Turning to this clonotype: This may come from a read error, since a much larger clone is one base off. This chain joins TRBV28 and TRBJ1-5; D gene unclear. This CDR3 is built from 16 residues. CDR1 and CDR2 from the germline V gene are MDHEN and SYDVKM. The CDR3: CASSLWGQASNQPPHF. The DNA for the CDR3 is TGTGCCAGCAGTTTATGGGGCCAGGCTAGCAATCAGCCCCCGCATTTT.

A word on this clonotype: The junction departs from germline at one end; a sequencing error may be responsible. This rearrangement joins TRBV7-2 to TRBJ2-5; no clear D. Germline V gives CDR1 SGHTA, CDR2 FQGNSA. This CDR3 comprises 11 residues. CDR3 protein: CASSYQEAQYF. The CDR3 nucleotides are TGTGCCAGCAGCTACCAAGAGGCCCAGTACTTC.

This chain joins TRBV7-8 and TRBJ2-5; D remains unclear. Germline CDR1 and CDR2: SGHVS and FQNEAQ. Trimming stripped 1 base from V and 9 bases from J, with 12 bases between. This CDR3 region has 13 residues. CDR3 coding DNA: TGTGCCAGCAGCTTAGGATCCCAAAAGGCCCAGTACTTC. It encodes CASSLGSQKAQYF.

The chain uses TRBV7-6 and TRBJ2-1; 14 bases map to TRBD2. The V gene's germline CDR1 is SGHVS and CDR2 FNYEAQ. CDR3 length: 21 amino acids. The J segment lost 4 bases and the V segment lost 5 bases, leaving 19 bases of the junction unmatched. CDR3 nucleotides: TGTGCCAGCAGCAAAGGGGCCCCCGGGGGACTAGCGGGAGCATCTTACAATGAGCAGTTCTTC. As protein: CASSKGAPGGLAGASYNEQFF.

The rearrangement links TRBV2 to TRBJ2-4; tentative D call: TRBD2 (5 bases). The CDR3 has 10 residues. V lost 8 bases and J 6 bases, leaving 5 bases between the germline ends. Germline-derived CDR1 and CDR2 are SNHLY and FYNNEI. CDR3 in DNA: TGTGCCAGCGGAGGAAACATTCAGTACTTC. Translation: CASGGNIQYF.

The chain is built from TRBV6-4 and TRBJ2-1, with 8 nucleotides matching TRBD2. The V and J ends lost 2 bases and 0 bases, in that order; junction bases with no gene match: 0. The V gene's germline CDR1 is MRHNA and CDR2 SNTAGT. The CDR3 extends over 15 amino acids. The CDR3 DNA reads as TGTGCCAGCAGTGACAGCGGGAGCTCCTACAATGAGCAGTTCTTC. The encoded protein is CASSDSGSSYNEQFF.

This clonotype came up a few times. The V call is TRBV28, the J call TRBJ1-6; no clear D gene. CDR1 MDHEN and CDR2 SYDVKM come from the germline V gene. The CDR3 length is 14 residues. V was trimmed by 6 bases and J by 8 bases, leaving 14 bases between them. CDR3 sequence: CASSTLGVDSPLHF. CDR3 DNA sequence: TGTGCCAGCAGCACCTTGGGAGTCGATTCACCCCTCCACTTT. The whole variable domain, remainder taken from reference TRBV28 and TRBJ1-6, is DVKVTQSSRYLVKRTGEKVFLECVQDMDHENMFWYRQDPGLGLRLIYFSYDVKMKEKGDIPEGYSVSREKKERFSLILESASTNQTSMYLCASSTLGVDSPLHFGNGTRLTVT.

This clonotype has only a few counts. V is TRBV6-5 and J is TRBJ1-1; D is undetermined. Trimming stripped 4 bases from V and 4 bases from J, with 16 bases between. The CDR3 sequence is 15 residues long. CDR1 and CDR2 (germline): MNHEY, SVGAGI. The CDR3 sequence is CASSFGSLFLTEAFF. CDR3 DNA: TGTGCCAGCAGTTTCGGGTCCTTGTTCCTCACTGAAGCTTTCTTT.

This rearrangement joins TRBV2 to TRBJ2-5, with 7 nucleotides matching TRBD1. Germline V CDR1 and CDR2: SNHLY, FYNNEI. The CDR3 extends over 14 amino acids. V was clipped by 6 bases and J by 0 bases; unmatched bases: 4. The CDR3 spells CASRPDRDQETQYF. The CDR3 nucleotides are TGTGCCAGCAGACCTGACAGGGACCAAGAGACCCAGTACTTC.

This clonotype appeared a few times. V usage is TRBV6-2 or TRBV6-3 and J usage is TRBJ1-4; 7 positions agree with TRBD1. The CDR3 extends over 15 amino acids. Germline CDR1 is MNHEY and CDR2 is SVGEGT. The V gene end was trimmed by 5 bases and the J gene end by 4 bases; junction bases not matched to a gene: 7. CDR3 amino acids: CASSRFGTVNEKLFF. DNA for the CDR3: TGTGCCAGCAGTCGCTTCGGGACAGTTAATGAAAAACTGTTTTTT.

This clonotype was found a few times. The CDR3 coding sequence is TGTGCCACCAGTGATCCCGACAGGGGGTACTACGAGCAGTACTTC. This encodes CATSDPDRGYYEQYF. The V call is TRBV24-1, the J call TRBJ2-7, with 9 bases that match TRBD1. The CDR3 loop spans 15 amino acids. Germline loops: CDR1 KGHDR, CDR2 SFDVKD. Trimming at V came to 3 bases and at J to 3 bases, leaving 5 bases not matched to a gene.

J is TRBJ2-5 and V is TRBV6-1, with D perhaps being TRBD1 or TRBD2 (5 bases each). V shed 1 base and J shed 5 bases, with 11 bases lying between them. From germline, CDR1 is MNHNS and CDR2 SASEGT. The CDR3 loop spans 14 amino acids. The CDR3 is CASSEGGVVETQYF. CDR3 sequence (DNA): TGTGCCAGCAGTGAAGGAGGGGTGGTGGAGACCCAGTACTTC.

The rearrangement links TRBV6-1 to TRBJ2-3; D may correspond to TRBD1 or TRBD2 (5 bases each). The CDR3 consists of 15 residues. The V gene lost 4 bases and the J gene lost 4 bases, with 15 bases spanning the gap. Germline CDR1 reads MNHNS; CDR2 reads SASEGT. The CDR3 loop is CASSGDEAKPDTQYF. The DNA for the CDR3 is TGTGCCAGCAGTGGGGACGAAGCAAAACCAGATACGCAGTATTTT.

The CDR3 bases are TGTGCCAGCAGTAGCGGACTTAACTGGTCCTACGAGCAGTACTTC. It specifies CASSSGLNWSYEQYF. This chain uses TRBV27 with TRBJ2-7; possibly TRBD2 for D (5 bases). The germline V gene encodes CDR1 MNHEY and CDR2 SMNVEV (reference sequence). There are 15 residues in the CDR3. The V and J ends lost 5 bases and 1 base respectively, with 15 bases between them.

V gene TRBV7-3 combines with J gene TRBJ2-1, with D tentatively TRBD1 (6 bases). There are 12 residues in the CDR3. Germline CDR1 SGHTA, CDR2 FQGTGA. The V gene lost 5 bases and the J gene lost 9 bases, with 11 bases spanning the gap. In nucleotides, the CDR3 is TGTGCCAGCAGCAACACAGGGCCTGAGCAGTTCTTC. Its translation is CASSNTGPEQFF.

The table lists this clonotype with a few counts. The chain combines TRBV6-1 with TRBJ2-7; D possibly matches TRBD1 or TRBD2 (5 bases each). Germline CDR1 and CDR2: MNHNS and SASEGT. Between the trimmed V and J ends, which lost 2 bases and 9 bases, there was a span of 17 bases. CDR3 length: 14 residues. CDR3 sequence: CASSELRDRSVQYF. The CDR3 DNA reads TGTGCCAGCAGTGAATTGAGGGACCGTTCTGTGCAGTACTTC.

The CDR3, as DNA: TGTGCCAGCAGTTACTCGACAGGGGGGGTCTCTGGGGCCAACGTCCTGACTTTC. It yields the protein CASSYSTGGVSGANVLTF. The chain is built from TRBV6-2 or TRBV6-3 and TRBJ2-6; 9 positions agree with TRBD1. The germline V gene has CDR1 MNHEY and CDR2 SVGEGT. V was pared by 0 bases and J by 0 bases, with 3 bases of the junction left unmatched. The CDR3 runs 18 residues.

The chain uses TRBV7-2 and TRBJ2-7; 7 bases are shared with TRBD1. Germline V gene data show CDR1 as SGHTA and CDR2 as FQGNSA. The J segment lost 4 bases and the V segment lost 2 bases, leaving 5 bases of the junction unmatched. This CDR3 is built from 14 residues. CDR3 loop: CASSLSQGDYEQYF. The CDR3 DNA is TGTGCCAGCAGCTTATCCCAGGGGGATTACGAGCAGTACTTC.